Below, 17 T cell receptor beta chains from the same sample are listed, as sequenced in a study of Graves' ophthalmopathy and Graves' hyperthyroidism. TCR beta CDR3 amplification used RNA transcripts. RT-PCR was first run with HTBI primers, then multiplex PCR in a second round. From the multiplex PCR reads, TCRdb called clonotypes with MiXCR, one entry per CDR3 protein. The sample contains about 550,000 distinct CDR3 sequences, 39% of which appear only once. Sequenced sample: peripheral blood or thyroid tissue (not recorded which). Source of these receptors: an adult man with Graves' hyperthyroidism.

CDR3 amino acids: CASSLVVWGDYEQYF. The CDR3 nucleotides read TGTGCCAGCAGCTTAGTCGTATGGGGGGACTACGAGCAGTACTTC. The chain joins TRBV7-2 to TRBJ2-7, with a possible D match to TRBD2 (6 bases). V lost 1 base to trimming and J lost 3 bases, with 13 bases between them. The germline gives CDR1 SGHTA, CDR2 FQGNSA. This CDR3 is 15 amino acids long.

This rearrangement joins TRBV29-1 to TRBJ2-7, with 12 nucleotides matching TRBD2. Germline V gives CDR1 SQVTM, CDR2 ANQGSEA. The trim removed 2 bases at V and 7 bases at J, leaving 3 bases unmatched. This CDR3 is built from 13 residues. Here the CDR3 reads CSVETSGRKEQYF. The CDR3 DNA sequence: TGCAGCGTTGAAACTAGCGGGAGGAAAGAGCAGTACTTC.

In its sample, this clonotype was seen many times. The CDR3 coding sequence is TGTGCCAGCAGCTTAGGGGACAGGCTAAACTACGAGCAGTACTTC. Translated: CASSLGDRLNYEQYF. This chain connects TRBV13 to TRBJ2-7, with 7 bases lining up with TRBD1. Germline-derived CDR1 and CDR2 are PRHDT and FYEKMQ (reference sequence). The V and J ends lost 0 bases and 3 bases, in that order; junction bases with no gene match: 5. This CDR3 region has 15 residues.

To note about this clonotype: A clone one base away is much larger, so this may be a read error. This chain uses TRBV7-9 with TRBJ2-7; D may be TRBD1 (6 bases). Per germline, CDR1 SEHNR and CDR2 FQNEAQ (reference sequence). The V end lost 3 bases, the J end lost 3 bases, and 9 bases lay between the germline ends. The CDR3 has 13 residues. The CDR3 DNA reads as TGTGCCAGCAGCTTCCGGGACAACTACGAGCAGTACTTC. Residues: CASSFRDNYEQYF.

This clonotype has a count of ten or more. V gene TRBV13 combines with J gene TRBJ2-6, with a tentative D call TRBD1 (5 bases). The CDR3 has 14 amino acids. In germline, CDR1 is PRHDT, CDR2 FYEKMQ (reference sequence). Trimming left V 8 bases short and J 0 bases short, with 8 bases between. The CDR3 region is CASLDSSGANVLTF. In DNA form, the CDR3 reads TGTGCCAGCCTCGACAGCTCTGGGGCCAACGTCCTGACTTTC.

V is TRBV7-8 and J is TRBJ1-2; weak D call: TRBD1 (6 bases). Looked up from germline, CDR1 is SGHVS and CDR2 is FQNEAQ. V gave up 2 bases and J gave up 1 base, with 11 bases separating them. CDR3 length equals 15 residues. CDR3 in amino acids: CASSLLGGGNYGYTF. The CDR3 DNA reads as TGTGCCAGCAGCTTACTGGGGGGCGGTAACTATGGCTACACCTTC.

In this sample, this clonotype turned up many times. V and J are TRBV7-9 and TRBJ2-2; D unclear. Trimming shortened V by 6 bases and J by 5 bases, and 7 bases separated the two germline ends. Germline V lookup: CDR1 SEHNR, CDR2 FQNEAQ (reference sequence). The CDR3 extends over 12 amino acids. In nucleotides, the CDR3 is TGTGCCAGCAGTCCAGAGACCGGGGAGCTGTTTTTT. This gives the protein CASSPETGELFF.

This clonotype has ten or more counts. The genes are TRBV12-3 or TRBV12-4 and TRBJ2-7; TRBD2 matches at 11 bases. CDR3 length: 13 amino acids. With 6 bases clipped from V and 5 bases from J, the junction kept 3 bases outside the gene matches. CDR3 in amino acids: CASRLAGVNEQYF. The DNA for the CDR3 is TGTGCCAGCAGACTAGCGGGAGTAAACGAGCAGTACTTC.

This clonotype was seen once. This sequence may be a read error, since a much larger clone differs from it by one base. V usage is TRBV2 and J usage is TRBJ2-5; TRBD2 matches 8 bases. V trimming: 11 bases; J trimming: 5 bases; junction bases outside the gene matches: 10. Looked up from germline, CDR1 is SNHLY and CDR2 is FYNNEI. The CDR3 spans 13 residues. In DNA, the CDR3 is TGTGCCGCGGGACTAGGGCTAGGCGAGACCCAGTACTTC. This translates into CAAGLGLGETQYF.

This clonotype was seen more than once but under ten times. The chain links TRBV19 to TRBJ1-5; 9 bases are a match to TRBD1. V lost 6 bases and J lost 1; bases outside the gene matches: 4. This CDR3 region has 15 residues. Germline CDR1 reads LNHDA; CDR2 reads SQIVND (reference sequence). The CDR3 region is CASRITGGSNQPQHF. The CDR3, as DNA: TGTGCCAGTAGGATCACAGGGGGCAGCAATCAGCCCCAGCATTTT.

This clonotype showed up many times. This chain connects TRBV5-1 to TRBJ2-2; D gene uncertain. The CDR3 covers 15 residues. Trimming cost V 4 bases and J 0 bases, with 10 bases left between them. The germline V gene has CDR1 SGHRS and CDR2 YFSETQ. The CDR3 region has the DNA TGCGCCAGCAGCCCATACATCGCGAACACCGGGGAGCTGTTTTTT. Its protein product is CASSPYIANTGELFF.

In the case of this clonotype: Being one base from a much bigger clone, this may be a read error. The rearrangement links TRBV9 to TRBJ2-7; perhaps TRBD1 as D (6 bases). CDR1 SGDLS and CDR2 YYNGEE come from the germline V gene. The CDR3 length is 14 residues. The CDR3 sequence: CASSSGQKAYERYF. CDR3 nucleotides: TGTGCCAGCAGTTCCGGACAGAAAGCCTACGAGCGGTACTTC.

This clonotype was picked up many times. The gene calls are TRBV6-5 and TRBJ1-6; D unclear. The CDR3 sequence is 13 residues long. In germline, CDR1 is MNHEY, CDR2 SVGAGI. Trimming stripped 0 bases from V and 9 bases from J, with 6 bases between. The CDR3 sequence: CASSYSDGSPLHF. The DNA for the CDR3 is TGTGCCAGCAGTTACTCCGACGGTTCACCCCTCCACTTT.

The V and J genes are TRBV6-5 and TRBJ1-5, with D perhaps TRBD1 (6 bases). The CDR3 loop spans 14 amino acids. Germline CDR1 is MNHEY and CDR2 is SVGAGI. V was clipped by 3 bases and J by 7 bases, with 13 bases between them. This CDR3 reads CASSYDRIGQPQHF. CDR3 nucleotide sequence: TGTGCCAGCAGTTATGACAGGATTGGCCAGCCCCAGCATTTT.

This clonotype was seen a handful of times. V gene TRBV5-1 combines with J gene TRBJ2-7; D perhaps matches TRBD2 (5 bases). The length of the CDR3 is 16 residues. Germline V gene sequence: CDR1 SGHRS, CDR2 YFSETQ. V lost 0 bases to trimming and J lost 2 bases, with 15 bases between them. The CDR3 loop reads CASSLEPGGFPYEQYF. In nucleotides, the CDR3 is TGCGCCAGCAGCTTGGAGCCAGGAGGATTCCCCTACGAGCAGTACTTC. The entire variable domain, with the rest obtained from reference TRBV5-1 and TRBJ2-7, is as follows: KAGVTQTPRYLIKTRGQQVTLSCSPISGHRSVSWYQQTPGQGLQFLFEYFSETQRNKGNFPGRFSGRQFSNSRSEMNVSTLELGDSALYLCASSLEPGGFPYEQYFGPGTRLTVT.

This clonotype occurred many times. The genes are TRBV6-5 and TRBJ2-7; 12 bases map to TRBD1. There are 15 residues in the CDR3. Looked up from germline, CDR1 is MNHEY and CDR2 is SVGAGI. V shed 2 bases and J 5 bases; nucleotides not matched to a gene: 4. CDR3 in amino acids: CASSYRGTGGHEQYF. DNA of the CDR3: TGTGCCAGCAGTTACAGAGGGACAGGGGGCCACGAGCAGTACTTC.

Many counts were recorded for this clonotype. The genes are TRBV7-9 and TRBJ2-2; D is perhaps TRBD1 (5 bases). Germline CDR1 is SEHNR and CDR2 is FQNEAQ (reference sequence). V was pared by 3 bases and J by 4 bases, with 15 bases between. This CDR3 region has 16 residues. The CDR3 reads CASSFSTVKGTGELFF. For the CDR3, the DNA is TGTGCCAGCAGCTTTTCGACAGTCAAGGGCACCGGGGAGCTGTTTTTT.